What follows are 21 T cell receptor beta chains derived from one specimen sequenced in a study of T cell responses to AZD1222 COVID-19 vaccine. The assay was immunoSEQ multiplex PCR, and TCRdb's table has in-frame clones only and misses some. The table lists about 160,000 clones, 80% to 95% of them singletons. Specimen: peripheral blood, collected 28 days after the second AZD1222 dose. The source is an adult who received the AZD1222 COVID-19 vaccine.

This clone was found once. The chain carries TRBV5-1 and TRBJ1-1, with a weak D call TRBD1 (6 bases). V lost 0 bases and J lost 0, with 9 bases in between. The CDR3 extends over 15 amino acids. The germline CDR1 and CDR2 sequences are SGHRS and YFSETQ. DNA of the CDR3: TGCGCCAGCAGCTTGGTGGACAGTCTGAACACTGAAGCTTTCTTT. Amino acid sequence: CASSLVDSLNTEAFF.

The rearrangement uses TRBV6-5 and TRBJ1-5, with unresolved D. The CDR3 is 12 residues long. Trimming left V 6 bases short and J 7 bases short, with 10 bases between. CDR1 is MNHEY, CDR2 SVGAGI, per germline. CDR3 region: CASSLMGQPQHF. The DNA for the CDR3 is TGTGCCAGCAGCCTTATGGGACAGCCCCAGCATTTT.

The V and J genes are TRBV5-4 and TRBJ2-3; 8 bases are shared with TRBD2. The CDR3 has 16 residues. The J segment lost 3 bases and the V segment lost 6 bases, leaving 12 bases of the junction unmatched. The germline gives CDR1 SGHNT, CDR2 YYREEE (reference sequence). The DNA for the CDR3 is TGTGCCAGCACAAATCCCAGCGGGAGAGGGACAGATACGCAGTATTTT. It codes for CASTNPSGRGTDTQYF.

The rearrangement joins TRBV25-1 to TRBJ1-3; a possible D gene is TRBD1 (6 bases). This CDR3 region has 14 residues. Per germline, CDR1 MGHDK and CDR2 SYGVNS. Trimming removed 4 bases at V and 4 bases at J, with 11 bases between. The CDR3 DNA sequence: TGTGCCAGCAGTGCTACAGGGCCCGGAAACACCATATATTTT. This sequence encodes CASSATGPGNTIYF.

V gene TRBV5-1 combines with J gene TRBJ2-1; D not certain. The CDR3 is 13 amino acids. From germline, CDR1 is SGHRS and CDR2 YFSETQ. V lost 0 bases, J lost 4 bases, and 5 bases lay in between. The CDR3 DNA reads as TGCGCCAGCAGCTTGGGGGGATACAATGAGCAGTTCTTC. Protein product: CASSLGGYNEQFF.

The genes are TRBV6-5 and TRBJ2-5; D may be TRBD2 (6 bases). This CDR3 comprises 14 residues. Germline V CDR1 and CDR2: MNHEY, SVGAGI. V was trimmed by 6 bases and J by 9 bases, leaving 20 bases between them. Written as DNA, the CDR3 is TGTGCCAGCAGCCCGACGACTAGTCGTTTGGCCCAGTACTTC. The encoded protein is CASSPTTSRLAQYF.

The CDR3 nucleotides are TGTGCCAGCAGTGAAAGTCTCCTAGGAGGAACTGAAGCTTTCTTT. This translates into CASSESLLGGTEAFF. The rearrangement joins TRBV6-1 to TRBJ1-1; D unclear. The germline gives CDR1 MNHNS, CDR2 SASEGT. Trimming pared 2 bases from V and 5 bases from J, leaving 15 bases between. This CDR3 region has 15 residues.

V and J are TRBV6-6 and TRBJ2-7, with D possibly being TRBD1 (6 bases). Trimming left V 8 bases short and J 4 bases short, with 18 bases between. This CDR3 is 14 amino acids long. Germline V gives CDR1 MNHNY, CDR2 SVGAGI (reference sequence). The CDR3 nucleotides read TGTGCCAGCTCGGACAGTCCAAGATTTTACGAGCAGTACTTC. It translates to CASSDSPRFYEQYF.

V usage is TRBV3-1 (or the pseudogene TRBV3-2) and J usage is TRBJ2-3, with TRBD2 as a possible D gene (5 bases). V gave up 0 bases and J gave up 6 bases, with 19 bases separating them. The CDR3 extends over 17 amino acids. Germline CDR1 reads LGHDT; CDR2 reads YNNKEL (reference sequence). CDR3 sequence reads: CASSQDEGSVPGDTQYF. In nucleotides, the CDR3 is TGTGCCAGCAGCCAAGATGAGGGATCGGTCCCTGGGGATACGCAGTATTTT.

This chain joins TRBV7-6 and TRBJ2-5; D is unclear. V was shortened by 5 bases and J by 5 bases, with 12 bases between the two germline ends. The CDR3 length is 13 residues. The V gene's germline CDR1 is SGHVS and CDR2 FNYEAQ. The DNA for the CDR3 is TGTGCCAGCAGCATCTCTCGCGTGGAGACCCAGTACTTC. It translates to CASSISRVETQYF.

The rearrangement joins TRBV5-4 to TRBJ2-7, with TRBD1 identical over 12 bases. V lost 1 base, J lost 4 bases, and 3 bases stayed unmatched. Germline V gene sequence: CDR1 SGHNT, CDR2 YYREEE (reference sequence). This CDR3 has 15 residues. CDR3 DNA: TGTGCCAGCAGCTTGCAGGGACAGGGGGCATACGAGCAGTACTTC. Amino acid sequence: CASSLQGQGAYEQYF.

V usage is TRBV18 and J usage is TRBJ2-2, with 10 bases fitting TRBD1. CDR3 length equals 17 residues. Germline V gives CDR1 KGHSH, CDR2 LQKENI. Trimming removed 3 bases from V and 7 bases from J; junction bases left unmatched: 11. CDR3 DNA sequence: TGTGCCAGCTCACCGTCGCGGGACAGGGGAATCGACGGGGAGCTGTTTTTT. Amino acid sequence: CASSPSRDRGIDGELFF.

J is TRBJ1-3 and V is TRBV14; D remains ambiguous. The V end lost 4 bases, the J end lost 0 bases, and 19 bases lay between the germline ends. Germline loops: CDR1 SGHDN, CDR2 FVKESK. This CDR3 spans 18 amino acids. This CDR3 is CASSPEIGRAFSGNTIYF. In DNA, the CDR3 is TGTGCCAGCAGCCCAGAAATCGGCCGAGCCTTCTCTGGAAACACCATATATTTT.

This rearrangement joins TRBV5-1 to TRBJ1-3; D remains unclear. The germline V gene has CDR1 SGHRS and CDR2 YFSETQ. The CDR3 spans 16 residues. V dropped 2 bases and J dropped 0 bases, with 12 bases sitting between them. CDR3 DNA sequence: TGCGCCAGCAGCTTTAACAGCTTGAGCTCTGGAAACACCATATATTTT. Amino acids: CASSFNSLSSGNTIYF.

The V and J genes are TRBV7-9 and TRBJ1-1, with D maybe TRBD1 (5 bases). V was pared by 1 base and J by 11 bases, with 23 bases between. Germline V gene sequence: CDR1 SEHNR, CDR2 FQNEAQ (reference sequence). CDR3 length: 16 residues. The CDR3 bases are TGTGCCAGCAGCTTAGAGGCCCAAGTCTGGGACCCCAGCGCTTTCTTT. It translates to CASSLEAQVWDPSAFF.

The CDR3 DNA reads as TGTGCCAGCGGTAGGACAGGGGAACTCCCCGGGGAGCTGTTTTTT. It codes for CASGRTGELPGELFF. This sequence joins TRBV6-4 and TRBJ2-2; TRBD1 matches 9 bases. J lost 6 bases, V lost 8 bases, and 10 bases had no gene match. The germline V gene has CDR1 MRHNA and CDR2 SNTAGT. The CDR3 runs 15 residues.

V is TRBV7-2 and J is TRBJ2-2, with TRBD2 matching over 9 bases. The CDR3 is 16 residues long. The V and J ends lost 4 bases and 3 bases, in that order; junction bases with no gene match: 6. The germline gives CDR1 SGHTA, CDR2 FQGNSA. This CDR3 is CASSSLAGAHTGELFF. Written as DNA, the CDR3 is TGTGCCAGCAGCTCCTTAGCGGGAGCCCACACCGGGGAGCTGTTTTTT.

The V gene is TRBV7-7, the J gene TRBJ1-1; perhaps TRBD1 as D (6 bases). This CDR3 has 14 amino acids. Trimming shortened V by 8 bases and J by 0 bases, and 13 bases separated the two germline ends. Germline CDR1 reads SSHAT; CDR2 reads FNYEAQ (reference sequence). CDR3 nucleotide sequence: TGTGCCAGCCCCCGCGGGGACATGAACACTGAAGCTTTCTTT. Protein sequence: CASPRGDMNTEAFF.

This chain connects TRBV5-4 to TRBJ2-7; no clear D gene. The CDR3 is 15 amino acids. V lost 1 base and J lost 0, with 11 bases in between. From germline, CDR1 is SGHNT and CDR2 YYREEE (reference sequence). The chain's CDR3 is CASSLKQVLSYEQYF. CDR3 in DNA: TGTGCCAGCAGCTTGAAGCAGGTGCTCTCCTACGAGCAGTACTTC.

This chain uses TRBV5-1 with TRBJ2-1, with 13 positions matching TRBD2. From germline, CDR1 is SGHRS and CDR2 YFSETQ. This CDR3 is 15 amino acids long. The V segment lost 2 bases and the J segment 5 bases; nucleotides outside the gene matches: 1. CDR3 sequence reads: CASSLLAGGDNEQFF. In DNA form, the CDR3 reads TGCGCCAGCAGCTTACTAGCGGGAGGGGACAATGAGCAGTTCTTC.

The chain recombines TRBV12-5 with TRBJ1-2; 7 bases map to TRBD1. The V and J ends lost 5 bases and 4 bases, in that order; junction bases with no gene match: 7. The germline V gene encodes CDR1 LGHNT and CDR2 FRNRAP. The CDR3 length is 14 residues. For the CDR3, the DNA is TGTGCTAGTGGTCCAAAGACAGGGACCTATGGCTACACCTTC. Protein: CASGPKTGTYGYTF.